This TCR beta chain was obtained from a study of control samples from healthy donors and cancer patients. V dropped 4 bases and J dropped 13 bases, with 16 bases sitting between them. This CDR3 is built from 13 residues. Germline-derived CDR1 and CDR2 are MNHNY and SVGAGI (reference sequence). Assay: immunoSEQ multiplex PCR; the TCRdb copy retains only in-frame clones and omits some. The repertoire has 40,000 to 50,000 clones, around 94% of them found once; the top ten carry approximately 24%. Sequencing was done on a sample of blood. The receptor was derived from a man between 60 and 70 years old in good health. This sequence joins TRBV6-6 and TRBJ2-2; D uncertain. CDR3 loop: CASSSAETTRLFF. The CDR3 nucleotides read TGTGCCAGCAGTTCGGCGGAAACCACCAGGCTGTTTTTT.